Listed below are T cell receptor beta chains from one sample, sequenced in a study of blood T cell repertoires in COVID-19. The data were produced by immunoSEQ multiplex PCR, yet TCRdb's version contains in-frame clones alone and is incomplete. The table has about 320,000 clones, approximately 90% seen once. Sequenced sample: PBMCs or T cells enriched from blood (not recorded which). The receptors were sampled from a woman aged 18-29 years who had recovered from COVID-19. CDR3s include the opening cysteine and the closing phenylalanine or tryptophan. Each record gives: D gene, CDR3 length, clone size, V gene, J gene, CDR3 DNA, CDR3 protein. A D gene is named only where the DNA matches it firmly. A clone size is listed for some rows: how often the clone was seen (once, few, many), or a class if it is expanded.

d_gene: TRBD1
len: 13
abundance: .
v_gene: TRBV5-1
j_gene: TRBJ1-1
CDR3nt: TGCGCCAGCAGCGGAGGGACAGGGGTTGAAGCTTTCTTT
CDR3aa: CASSGGTGVEAFF

d_gene: .
len: 17
abundance: .
v_gene: TRBV28
j_gene: TRBJ1-3
CDR3nt: TGTGCCAGCAGTTTGGGATGGGCAGGGCAAAATGGAAACACCATATATTTT
CDR3aa: CASSLGWAGQNGNTIYF

d_gene: .
len: 12
abundance: .
v_gene: TRBV4-1
j_gene: TRBJ1-1
CDR3nt: TGCGCCAGCAGCCAGGGCCACACTGAAGCTTTCTTT
CDR3aa: CASSQGHTEAFF

d_gene: .
len: 14
abundance: .
v_gene: TRBV10-3
j_gene: TRBJ1-2
CDR3nt: TGTGCCATCAGTGAGTCATTGGACACCGGAGGCTACACCTTC
CDR3aa: CAISESLDTGGYTF

d_gene: TRBD1
len: 15
abundance: .
v_gene: TRBV7-9
j_gene: TRBJ2-7
CDR3nt: TGTGCCAGCAGCTTAGCGCTCGGACAGGATTACGAGCAGTACTTC
CDR3aa: CASSLALGQDYEQYF

d_gene: .
len: 15
abundance: .
v_gene: TRBV4-1
j_gene: TRBJ1-6
CDR3nt: TGCGCCAGCAGCCAAGACTCACAGTATAATTCACCCCTCCACTTT
CDR3aa: CASSQDSQYNSPLHF

d_gene: TRBD1
len: 13
abundance: .
v_gene: TRBV7-8
j_gene: TRBJ2-7
CDR3nt: TGTGCCAGCAGCTTGCGACAGGGCTACGAGCAGTACTTC
CDR3aa: CASSLRQGYEQYF

d_gene: .
len: 12
abundance: .
v_gene: TRBV30
j_gene: TRBJ1-2
CDR3nt: TGTGCCTGGAGTGTCCAGGGGTATGGCTACACCTTC
CDR3aa: CAWSVQGYGYTF

d_gene: TRBD1
len: 17
abundance: .
v_gene: TRBV5-5
j_gene: TRBJ2-6
CDR3nt: TGTGCCAGCAGCTTGGTGGCAGGGGGCTCTGGGGCCAACGTCCTGACTTTC
CDR3aa: CASSLVAGGSGANVLTF

d_gene: TRBD1
len: 14
abundance: .
v_gene: TRBV6-5
j_gene: TRBJ2-5
CDR3nt: TGTGCCAGCAGTTATCACGGACAGGGAGAGACCCAGTACTTC
CDR3aa: CASSYHGQGETQYF

d_gene: TRBD1
len: 17
abundance: .
v_gene: TRBV7-9
j_gene: TRBJ1-2
CDR3nt: TGTGCCAGCACCCCCCCGGACAGGGGGCAAGATGACTATGGCTACACCTTC
CDR3aa: CASTPPDRGQDDYGYTF

d_gene: TRBD1
len: 15
abundance: .
v_gene: TRBV5-4
j_gene: TRBJ2-5
CDR3nt: TGTGCCAGCAGCTCGATACAGGGGTCGGGGGAGACCCAGTACTTC
CDR3aa: CASSSIQGSGETQYF

d_gene: .
len: 15
abundance: .
v_gene: TRBV7-7
j_gene: TRBJ2-5
CDR3nt: TGTGCCAGCAGCATCGAACCCGTCGGTCAAGAGACCCAGTACTTC
CDR3aa: CASSIEPVGQETQYF

d_gene: TRBD2
len: 16
abundance: .
v_gene: TRBV7-9
j_gene: TRBJ2-1
CDR3nt: TGTGCCAGCAGCCCACTAGCGGGAGGAACCTACAATGAGCAGTTCTTC
CDR3aa: CASSPLAGGTYNEQFF

d_gene: .
len: 14
abundance: .
v_gene: TRBV30
j_gene: TRBJ1-2
CDR3nt: TGTGCCTGGAGCCATAAGGCCGGGGTTGGTGGCTACACCTTC
CDR3aa: CAWSHKAGVGGYTF

d_gene: .
len: 13
abundance: .
v_gene: TRBV5-1
j_gene: TRBJ1-6
CDR3nt: TGCGCCAGCAGCTCCCTCCCACAATCACCCCTCCACTTT
CDR3aa: CASSSLPQSPLHF

d_gene: TRBD1
len: 15
abundance: .
v_gene: TRBV5-8
j_gene: TRBJ2-5
CDR3nt: TGTGCCAGCAGCTCCGGGACAGGGAGAGGGGAGACCCAGTACTTC
CDR3aa: CASSSGTGRGETQYF

d_gene: .
len: 15
abundance: .
v_gene: TRBV9
j_gene: TRBJ1-3
CDR3nt: TGTGCCAGCAGCGTAGACGGGGAATCTGGAAACACCATATATTTT
CDR3aa: CASSVDGESGNTIYF

d_gene: TRBD1
len: 20
abundance: .
v_gene: TRBV27
j_gene: TRBJ2-2
CDR3nt: TGTGCCAGCAGTTTATCAATAGGGACAGCCCTCGGGGTTGGAACCGGGGAGCTGTTTTTT
CDR3aa: CASSLSIGTALGVGTGELFF

d_gene: TRBD1
len: 16
abundance: .
v_gene: TRBV7-9
j_gene: TRBJ2-7
CDR3nt: TGTGCCAGCAGCGGACGGACAGGGGGCAAGTCCTACGAGCAGTACTTC
CDR3aa: CASSGRTGGKSYEQYF

d_gene: .
len: 15
abundance: .
v_gene: TRBV19
j_gene: TRBJ1-5
CDR3nt: TGTGCCAGTACCCCTAGGATTTTGGGCAATCAGCCCCAGCATTTT
CDR3aa: CASTPRILGNQPQHF

d_gene: TRBD1
len: 14
abundance: .
v_gene: TRBV2
j_gene: TRBJ1-5
CDR3nt: TGTGCCAGCAGTAGGACAGGGGGAGACCAGCCCCAGCATTTT
CDR3aa: CASSRTGGDQPQHF

d_gene: .
len: 18
abundance: .
v_gene: TRBV3-1/TRBV3-2
j_gene: TRBJ1-1
CDR3nt: TGTGCCAGCAGCCGCTCTGGGTGGGGAGCGGGAGGGGACACTGAAGCTTTCTTT
CDR3aa: CASSRSGWGAGGDTEAFF

d_gene: TRBD1
len: 16
abundance: .
v_gene: TRBV19
j_gene: TRBJ1-2
CDR3nt: TGTGCCAGTAGTCCCCTCCGACAGGGGGCAGGGTATGGCTACACCTTC
CDR3aa: CASSPLRQGAGYGYTF

d_gene: .
len: 17
abundance: .
v_gene: TRBV19
j_gene: TRBJ1-1
CDR3nt: TGTGCCAGTAGTATAGGGCAGGGGAGGGACATGAACACTGAAGCTTTCTTT
CDR3aa: CASSIGQGRDMNTEAFF

d_gene: .
len: 15
abundance: .
v_gene: TRBV10-1
j_gene: TRBJ2-1
CDR3nt: TGCGCCAGCAGTGGTAAGCGGAGCTCCTACAATGAGCAGTTCTTC
CDR3aa: CASSGKRSSYNEQFF

d_gene: .
len: 15
abundance: .
v_gene: TRBV25-1
j_gene: TRBJ1-1
CDR3nt: TGTGCCAGCAGCATGAGGGAGTGGCAGAACACTGAAGCTTTCTTT
CDR3aa: CASSMREWQNTEAFF

d_gene: .
len: 20
abundance: .
v_gene: TRBV4-1
j_gene: TRBJ2-6
CDR3nt: TGCGCCAGCAGCCTCACCGGGCCTGAGCGGGCCCTTCGGGGGGCCAACGTCCTGACTTTC
CDR3aa: CASSLTGPERALRGANVLTF

d_gene: .
len: 15
abundance: .
v_gene: TRBV6-5
j_gene: TRBJ1-1
CDR3nt: TGTGCCAGCAGTTACCGTGGGCCGGAGAACACTGAAGCTTTCTTT
CDR3aa: CASSYRGPENTEAFF

d_gene: .
len: 13
abundance: .
v_gene: TRBV6-1
j_gene: TRBJ1-4
CDR3nt: TGTGCCAGCAGTGAAGCGGGCGTTGAAAAACTGTTTTTT
CDR3aa: CASSEAGVEKLFF

d_gene: .
len: 13
abundance: many
v_gene: TRBV6-6
j_gene: TRBJ1-2
CDR3nt: TGTGCCAGCAGTTATGTGGGCCGCCGCGGCTACACCTTC
CDR3aa: CASSYVGRRGYTF

d_gene: TRBD1
len: 16
abundance: once
v_gene: TRBV11-2
j_gene: TRBJ1-6
CDR3nt: TGTGCCAGCAGCCGAACAGGGGCCCACTATAATTCACCCCTCCACTTT
CDR3aa: CASSRTGAHYNSPLHF

d_gene: .
len: 12
abundance: .
v_gene: TRBV19
j_gene: TRBJ1-1
CDR3nt: TGTGCCAGTAGACAGGGATATACTGAAGCTTTCTTT
CDR3aa: CASRQGYTEAFF

d_gene: TRBD2
len: 19
abundance: .
v_gene: TRBV3-1/TRBV3-2
j_gene: TRBJ2-5
CDR3nt: TGTGCCAGCGGATTATACGGGGTAGCGGGAGGGCCGGTCCAAGAGACCCAGTACTTC
CDR3aa: CASGLYGVAGGPVQETQYF

d_gene: .
len: 16
abundance: .
v_gene: TRBV7-8
j_gene: TRBJ2-1
CDR3nt: TGTGCCAGCAGCTCCAGGTTGGGAGCTCGATACAATGAGCAGTTCTTC
CDR3aa: CASSSRLGARYNEQFF

d_gene: .
len: 14
abundance: .
v_gene: TRBV7-9
j_gene: TRBJ1-2
CDR3nt: TGTGCCAGCAGCTTACCTGAAGGCCGAGGAGGCTACACCTTC
CDR3aa: CASSLPEGRGGYTF

d_gene: .
len: 15
abundance: .
v_gene: TRBV18
j_gene: TRBJ1-4
CDR3nt: TGTGCCAGCTCACCACAGTCACAGGAACTTGAAAAACTGTTTTTT
CDR3aa: CASSPQSQELEKLFF

d_gene: .
len: 15
abundance: .
v_gene: TRBV5-4
j_gene: TRBJ2-2
CDR3nt: TGTGCCAGCAGCCCTGGACAGAGGAACACCGGGGAGCTGTTTTTT
CDR3aa: CASSPGQRNTGELFF

d_gene: TRBD1
len: 14
abundance: .
v_gene: TRBV27
j_gene: TRBJ1-4
CDR3nt: TGTGCCAGCAGTTTTTCACAGGGGGACGAAAAACTGTTTTTT
CDR3aa: CASSFSQGDEKLFF

d_gene: TRBD1
len: 13
abundance: .
v_gene: TRBV5-1
j_gene: TRBJ1-1
CDR3nt: TGCGCCAGCCGGACAGGGGAGGACACTGAAGCTTTCTTT
CDR3aa: CASRTGEDTEAFF

d_gene: .
len: 14
abundance: .
v_gene: TRBV7-9
j_gene: TRBJ2-7
CDR3nt: TGTGCCAGCAGCTTAGCGGGCAGCTCCTACGAGCAGTACTTC
CDR3aa: CASSLAGSSYEQYF

d_gene: .
len: 14
abundance: .
v_gene: TRBV4-1
j_gene: TRBJ2-2
CDR3nt: TGCGCCAGCAGCCGAAGCCCGGAGACCGGGGAGCTGTTTTTT
CDR3aa: CASSRSPETGELFF

d_gene: .
len: 16
abundance: .
v_gene: TRBV28
j_gene: TRBJ1-4
CDR3nt: TGTGCCAGCAGTCCGCTTCGGTGGGGGCGTGTTGAAAAACTGTTTTTT
CDR3aa: CASSPLRWGRVEKLFF

d_gene: .
len: 14
abundance: .
v_gene: TRBV9
j_gene: TRBJ1-1
CDR3nt: TGTGCCAGCAGCCCCGGGGGGGTCAGCACTGAAGCTTTCTTT
CDR3aa: CASSPGGVSTEAFF

d_gene: TRBD1
len: 13
abundance: .
v_gene: TRBV29-1
j_gene: TRBJ1-2
CDR3nt: TGCAGCGTTCCGGACAGGTTGGGCTATGGCTACACCTTC
CDR3aa: CSVPDRLGYGYTF

d_gene: .
len: 15
abundance: .
v_gene: TRBV5-1
j_gene: TRBJ2-5
CDR3nt: TGCGCCAGCAGCCCCCCAAGCAGGGCGGAGGAGACCCAGTACTTC
CDR3aa: CASSPPSRAEETQYF

d_gene: .
len: 12
abundance: .
v_gene: TRBV13
j_gene: TRBJ2-3
CDR3nt: TGTGCCACGGCGGCCCGACCGGATACGCAGTATTTT
CDR3aa: CATAARPDTQYF